One sample yielded the 27 T cell receptor beta chains listed below, sequenced in a study of shared clonotypes between healthy human individuals. Using immunoSEQ multiplex PCR, the repertoire was profiled, and TCRdb retains in-frame clones only, with some absent. The sample includes around 620,000 clones, approximately 96% of them seen just once. Terminally differentiated effector memory CD45RA+ cells were excluded from the naive CD8 cells, which were CD45RO-negative and positively selected for CCR7. Source material: naive CD8+ T cells sorted from blood. The receptor source for this set is a woman in her 30s in good health.

The chain uses TRBV5-1 and TRBJ2-7; TRBD2 matches at 8 bases. Germline V gene data show CDR1 as SGHRS and CDR2 as YFSETQ. V trimming: 0 bases; J trimming: 4 bases; junction bases outside the gene matches: 3. The CDR3 spans 14 residues. As DNA, the CDR3 is TGCGCCAGCAGCTTGGCGGGAGGGCCGTACGAGCAGTACTTC. It codes for CASSLAGGPYEQYF.

The chain joins TRBV6-1 to TRBJ1-5, with D hard to call. The V and J ends lost 8 bases and 5 bases respectively, with 13 bases between them. Germline CDR1 is MNHNS and CDR2 is SASEGT. The CDR3 has 13 amino acids. This CDR3 reads CASAGLGDQPQHF. For the CDR3, the DNA is TGTGCCAGCGCCGGACTGGGTGATCAGCCCCAGCATTTT.

The rearrangement links TRBV30 to TRBJ2-7; 10 nucleotides align to TRBD1. The CDR3 runs to 16 residues. V lost 2 bases, J lost 3 bases, and 10 bases stayed unmatched. Per the germline V gene, CDR1 is GTSNPN and CDR2 is SVGIG (reference sequence). The CDR3 sequence: CAWSRTDRGQGYEQYF. CDR3 DNA sequence: TGTGCCTGGAGTAGAACCGACAGGGGGCAAGGCTACGAGCAGTACTTC.

V usage is TRBV7-9 and J usage is TRBJ1-2; D possibly corresponds to TRBD1 (6 bases). Germline assignment: CDR1 SEHNR and CDR2 FQNEAQ (reference sequence). CDR3 size: 13 residues. The ends were cut back, 5 bases at V and 5 bases at J, with 12 bases in the middle. CDR3 residues: CASSEGTTYGYTF. The CDR3 nucleotides are TGTGCCAGCAGCGAAGGGACAACATATGGCTACACCTTC.

The rearrangement links TRBV9 to TRBJ1-3; the D gene is possibly TRBD1 (6 bases). CDR3 length equals 15 residues. Trimming cost V 6 bases and J 3 bases, with 16 bases left between them. The germline CDR1 and CDR2 sequences are SGDLS and YYNGEE. The CDR3 nucleotides are TGTGCCAGCACGACCGGGGGGGGCGGTGGAAACACCATATATTTT. Residues: CASTTGGGGGNTIYF.

The chain employs TRBV28 and TRBJ2-3; tentative D call: TRBD1 (5 bases). V lost 5 bases and J 4 bases, leaving 19 bases between the germline ends. This CDR3 has 16 residues. CDR1 is MDHEN and CDR2 is SYDVKM in the germline V gene. The chain's CDR3 is CASSHLTGALADTQYF. As DNA, the CDR3 is TGTGCCAGCAGTCATCTGACTGGGGCGTTGGCAGATACGCAGTATTTT.

V is TRBV2 and J is TRBJ2-7; the match to TRBD2 covers 11 bases. J was trimmed by 3 bases and V by 5 bases; bases with no gene match: 6. This CDR3 spans 15 amino acids. CDR1 is SNHLY and CDR2 is FYNNEI in the germline V gene. CDR3 in DNA: TGTGCCAGCAGTCAAGGACTAGCGGGTTACTACGAGCAGTACTTC. Translated: CASSQGLAGYYEQYF.

The chain employs TRBV11-2 and TRBJ2-1; D remains unclear. Germline CDR1 SGHAT, CDR2 FQNNGV. CDR3 length equals 16 residues. Trimming shortened V by 5 bases and J by 4 bases, and 18 bases separated the two germline ends. For the CDR3, the DNA is TGTGCCAGCAGCCCCCCTGGGTTAGCCGCATACAATGAGCAGTTCTTC. Amino acid sequence: CASSPPGLAAYNEQFF.

The rearrangement links TRBV11-2 to TRBJ2-2; 8 bases match TRBD1. This CDR3 contains 13 residues. Germline loops: CDR1 SGHAT, CDR2 FQNNGV. Unmatched junction bases numbered 7, after V lost 3 bases and J lost 13 bases. The chain's CDR3 is CASSFGTGLGLFF. The CDR3 nucleotides are TGTGCCAGCAGCTTCGGGACAGGCCTGGGGCTGTTTTTT. The whole variable domain, filled in from reference TRBV11-2 and TRBJ2-2, reads EAGVAQSPRYKIIEKRQSVAFWCNPISGHATLYWYQQILGQGPKLLIQFQNNGVVDDSQLPKDRFSAERLKGVDSTLKIQPAKLEDSAVYLCASSFGTGLGLFFGEGSRLTVL.

The V and J genes are TRBV2 and TRBJ1-2; unclear D gene. The CDR3 contains 13 residues. V was cut by 7 bases and J by 5 bases, with 14 bases left in between. Germline CDR1 is SNHLY and CDR2 is FYNNEI. CDR3 sequence: CASTVAADYGYTF. As DNA, the CDR3 is TGTGCCAGCACCGTCGCGGCGGATTATGGCTACACCTTC. The entire variable domain, with the rest obtained from reference TRBV2 and TRBJ1-2, is as follows: EPEVTQTPSHQVTQMGQEVILRCVPISNHLYFYWYRQILGQKVEFLVSFYNNEISEKSEIFDDQFSVERPDGSNFTLKIRSTKLEDSAMYFCASTVAADYGYTFGSGTRLTVV.

The rearrangement uses TRBV27 and TRBJ1-1; D uncertain. The germline V gene encodes CDR1 MNHEY and CDR2 SMNVEV (reference sequence). The V end was cut by 4 bases, the J end by 5 bases, with 14 bases between. The CDR3 consists of 14 residues. DNA for the CDR3: TGTGCCAGCAGTTCTTACGGTGCGGGGACTGAAGCTTTCTTT. Translating it yields CASSSYGAGTEAFF.

The chain carries TRBV2 and TRBJ2-7, with a tentative D call TRBD1 (5 bases). The CDR3 is 13 amino acids. Germline values: CDR1 SNHLY, CDR2 FYNNEI. The ends were cut back, 6 bases at V and 1 base at J, with 10 bases in the middle. CDR3 sequence reads: CASRIDSSYEQYF. The CDR3 region has the DNA TGTGCCAGCAGGATCGACAGTTCCTACGAGCAGTACTTC.

This rearrangement joins TRBV6-4 to TRBJ2-1; D is perhaps TRBD1 (6 bases). The CDR3 is 15 amino acids. Germline CDR1 reads MRHNA; CDR2 reads SNTAGT. V was clipped by 5 bases and J by 6 bases, with 17 bases between them. The chain's CDR3 is CASSPRDTLTNEQFF. CDR3 nucleotides: TGTGCCAGCAGTCCTCGGGACACTCTGACCAATGAGCAGTTCTTC.

The chain combines TRBV10-3 with TRBJ1-1; D is possibly TRBD1 (5 bases). The V gene lost 4 bases and the J gene lost 3 bases, with 9 bases spanning the gap. Per the germline V gene, CDR1 is ENHRY and CDR2 is SYGVKD. The CDR3 sequence is 13 residues long. The CDR3 protein is CAISGGRDTEAFF. Here the CDR3 DNA reads TGTGCCATCAGTGGGGGACGGGACACTGAAGCTTTCTTT.

The chain employs TRBV6-6 and TRBJ1-5; D not resolved. The CDR3 is made up of 15 amino acids. Trimming stripped 4 bases from V and 0 bases from J, with 10 bases between. CDR1 MNHNY and CDR2 SVGAGI come from the germline V gene (reference sequence). The CDR3 region is CASSLDKHSNQPQHF. CDR3 DNA sequence: TGTGCCAGCAGTTTAGATAAGCATAGCAATCAGCCCCAGCATTTT.

The chain carries TRBV9 and TRBJ2-1; 8 bases agree with TRBD2. Germline V gene data show CDR1 as SGDLS and CDR2 as YYNGEE. J lost 2 bases, V lost 0 bases, and 4 bases had no gene match. The CDR3 extends over 16 amino acids. CDR3 sequence reads: CASSVGSGATYNEQFF. The DNA for the CDR3 is TGTGCCAGCAGCGTAGGTAGCGGGGCGACCTACAATGAGCAGTTCTTC.

The CDR3 region has the DNA TGTGCCAGCAGGCGAGGCGAAGATACGCAGTATTTT. Residues: CASRRGEDTQYF. J is TRBJ2-3 and V is TRBV5-4; D is uncertain. Trimming took 5 bases from V and 5 from J, leaving 9 bases between them. The CDR3 length is 12 residues. CDR1 is SGHNT and CDR2 is YYREEE in the germline V gene (reference sequence).

The V call is TRBV6-1, the J call TRBJ2-5; D perhaps matches TRBD2 (5 bases). The V gene's germline CDR1 is MNHNS and CDR2 SASEGT. The V and J ends lost 2 bases and 3 bases respectively, with 13 bases between them. The CDR3 has 15 amino acids. CDR3 sequence reads: CASSELRGSEETQYF. CDR3 in DNA: TGTGCCAGCAGTGAACTGAGAGGGTCGGAAGAGACCCAGTACTTC.

The chain uses TRBV11-2 and TRBJ2-5; 13 bases match TRBD2. This CDR3 comprises 15 residues. Unmatched junction bases numbered 9, after V lost 5 bases and J lost 9 bases. The germline gives CDR1 SGHAT, CDR2 FQNNGV. This chain's CDR3 is CASSRTSGSGVAQYF. The CDR3 region has the DNA TGTGCCAGCAGCCGGACTAGCGGGAGTGGAGTGGCCCAGTACTTC.

The rearrangement links TRBV7-6 to TRBJ2-1, with 11 bases aligning to TRBD2. CDR1 is SGHVS, CDR2 FNYEAQ, per germline. Germline trimming cut 5 bases from V and 7 bases from J; bases unmatched to any gene: 7. CDR3 size: 15 residues. The CDR3 loop reads CASSPIAGGQNEQFF. CDR3 coding DNA: TGTGCCAGCAGCCCGATAGCGGGAGGGCAGAATGAGCAGTTCTTC.

The chain joins TRBV5-1 to TRBJ2-2; no clear D gene. CDR3 size: 14 residues. V lost 4 bases, J lost 5 bases, and 12 bases lay in between. Germline-derived CDR1 and CDR2 are SGHRS and YFSETQ. The CDR3 loop is CASSLDQWTGELFF. CDR3 in DNA: TGCGCCAGCAGCCTGGACCAGTGGACCGGGGAGCTGTTTTTT.

V and J are TRBV14 and TRBJ2-3, with D perhaps TRBD1 or TRBD2 (5 bases each). The CDR3 is 14 residues long. Germline V gene sequence: CDR1 SGHDN, CDR2 FVKESK. The V and J ends lost 0 bases and 4 bases respectively, with 8 bases between them. The CDR3 spells CASSQDWGSDTQYF. The DNA of the CDR3 is TGTGCCAGCAGCCAAGATTGGGGGTCAGATACGCAGTATTTT.

This chain connects TRBV27 to TRBJ1-1; D uncertain. This CDR3 has 13 residues. Looked up from germline, CDR1 is MNHEY and CDR2 is SMNVEV (reference sequence). V was shortened by 3 bases and J by 3 bases, with 8 bases between the two germline ends. The CDR3 protein is CASSFGFDTEAFF. As DNA, the CDR3 is TGTGCCAGCAGTTTCGGATTTGACACTGAAGCTTTCTTT.

The rearrangement joins TRBV28 to TRBJ1-1; 8 bases line up with TRBD1. The CDR3 consists of 16 residues. Unmatched junction bases numbered 10, after V lost 4 bases and J lost 3 bases. CDR1 and CDR2 from the germline V gene are MDHEN and SYDVKM. The CDR3 sequence is CASSSDRERGYTEAFF. The CDR3 DNA sequence: TGTGCCAGCAGTTCGGACAGGGAAAGAGGGTACACTGAAGCTTTCTTT.

The DNA of the CDR3 is TGTGCCAGCAGCTTGACAGGGGTACATGGCTACACCTTC. Translation: CASSLTGVHGYTF. This sequence joins TRBV11-2 and TRBJ1-2; 8 nucleotides align to TRBD1. Germline V gene sequence: CDR1 SGHAT, CDR2 FQNNGV. The CDR3 totals 13 residues. Trimming removed 3 bases from V and 6 bases from J; junction bases left unmatched: 3.

The V gene is TRBV4-1, the J gene TRBJ2-3, with D perhaps TRBD2 (5 bases). The CDR3 covers 17 residues. With 5 bases removed from V and 4 bases from J, the gap between germline ends came to 22 bases. Germline assignment: CDR1 MGHRA and CDR2 YSYEKL. The CDR3 loop is CASSSHPPGLAADTQYF. The DNA for the CDR3 is TGCGCCAGCAGCTCCCACCCTCCCGGACTGGCGGCAGATACGCAGTATTTT.

The J gene is TRBJ2-5, the V gene TRBV28; 9 bases match TRBD1. The J call may be incorrect, as the DNA end agrees better with TRBJ2-7. Germline CDR1 reads MDHEN; CDR2 reads SYDVKM. This CDR3 is built from 15 residues. CDR3: CASSRTGAFSYEQYF. CDR3 DNA sequence: TGTGCCAGCAGTAGGACAGGGGCGTTCTCCTACGAGCAGTACTTC.